These 14 T cell receptor beta chains originate from one sample sequenced in a study of identifying expanded T cells in peripheral blood. The assay was immunoSEQ multiplex PCR, and TCRdb's table has in-frame clones only and misses some. Of roughly 86,000 clones listed, 70% to 90% were seen once; the top ten hold around 4.5%. The specimen was blood. These TCRs come from a person aged 18-69 years in good health.

The rearrangement links TRBV12-5 to TRBJ1-1; the D is unclear. CDR1 LGHNT and CDR2 FRNRAP come from the germline V gene. Trimming took off 1 base at V and 4 bases at J, with 7 bases between the two ends. The CDR3 spans 13 residues. CDR3 loop: CASGLAPITEAFF. In DNA form, the CDR3 reads TGTGCTAGTGGTTTGGCCCCTATCACTGAAGCTTTCTTT.

On this clone itself: The same CDR3 can be traced to other DNA sequences in this sample. The V gene is TRBV7-2, the J gene TRBJ1-5, with 8 bases fitting TRBD1. From germline, CDR1 is SGHTA and CDR2 FQGNSA. The ends lost 4 bases at V and 4 bases at J; junction bases unmatched: 0. The CDR3 totals 13 residues. The CDR3 sequence: CASSYRGNQPQHF. As DNA, the CDR3 is TGTGCCAGCAGCTACAGGGGGAATCAGCCCCAGCATTTT.

The chain carries TRBV18 and TRBJ2-3; TRBD1 might be the D (5 bases). CDR1 and CDR2 from the germline V gene are KGHSH and LQKENI. V was clipped by 3 bases and J by 7 bases, with 20 bases between them. This CDR3 region has 16 residues. CDR3 coding DNA: TGTGCCAGCTCACCGGCTTTTTTAGGGGTAGGGAATACGCAGTATTTT. This gives the protein CASSPAFLGVGNTQYF.

As to this clone: The identical CDR3 is also encoded by other nucleotide sequences in the sample. J is TRBJ1-2 and V is TRBV14, with 7 bases lining up with TRBD1. Germline V CDR1 and CDR2: SGHDN, FVKESK. J gave up 5 bases and V 0 bases, and 0 bases lay outside the gene matches. This CDR3 has 13 residues. The CDR3 region is CASSQDRGYGYTF. The CDR3 DNA reads as TGTGCCAGCAGCCAAGACAGGGGGTATGGCTACACCTTC.

The chain has TRBV28 and TRBJ1-5; TRBD1 agrees at 9 bases. V trimming: 4 bases; J trimming: 5 bases; junction bases outside the gene matches: 6. The CDR3 sequence is 15 residues long. Per germline, CDR1 MDHEN and CDR2 SYDVKM. The CDR3 DNA is TGTGCCAGCAGTTCACAGGGGGCGGGATATCAGCCCCAGCATTTT. Translating it yields CASSSQGAGYQPQHF.

The gene calls are TRBV7-9 and TRBJ1-1; 8 bases align to TRBD1. In germline, CDR1 is SEHNR, CDR2 FQNEAQ (reference sequence). V shed 8 bases, J shed 7 bases, and the junction held 6 bases outside the gene matches. The CDR3 totals 12 residues. The CDR3 nucleotides are TGTGCCAGCGCGACAGGGGTCCTTGAAGCTTTCTTT. Amino acids: CASATGVLEAFF.

This chain links TRBV2 with TRBJ2-1; the match to TRBD1 covers 8 bases. In germline, CDR1 is SNHLY, CDR2 FYNNEI. V shed 4 bases and J 15 bases; nucleotides not matched to a gene: 14. The CDR3 runs to 14 residues. CDR3 nucleotides: TGTGCCAGCAGTGGGGCAGGGGGCGAAAAAGGTCCGTTCTTC. Its translation is CASSGAGGEKGPFF. Full variable domain (missing parts from reference TRBV2 and TRBJ2-1): EPEVTQTPSHQVTQMGQEVILRCVPISNHLYFYWYRQILGQKVEFLVSFYNNEISEKSEIFDDQFSVERPDGSNFTLKIRSTKLEDSAMYFCASSGAGGEKGPFFGPGTRLTVL.

In this sample, this clone turned up once. The V gene is TRBV5-1, the J gene TRBJ2-3; possibly TRBD2 for D (5 bases). This CDR3 has 15 amino acids. Germline V gene sequence: CDR1 SGHRS, CDR2 YFSETQ. The germline V and J ends were trimmed by 4 bases and 6 bases, with 18 bases remaining between them. In DNA, the CDR3 is TGCGCCAGCAGCCCCGGACTCCCGTACATCGATACGCAGTATTTT. Its translation is CASSPGLPYIDTQYF.

The chain joins TRBV5-1 to TRBJ1-1, with D perhaps TRBD1 (5 bases). Germline V CDR1 and CDR2: SGHRS, YFSETQ. The CDR3 has 15 amino acids. Trimming left V 4 bases short and J 1 base short, with 14 bases between. The CDR3 bases are TGCGCCAGCAGCCTCCTGGTGACAGAGAACACTGAAGCTTTCTTT. Amino acids: CASSLLVTENTEAFF. The complete variable domain, with remaining parts taken from reference TRBV5-1 and TRBJ1-1, reads KAGVTQTPRYLIKTRGQQVTLSCSPISGHRSVSWYQQTPGQGLQFLFEYFSETQRNKGNFPGRFSGRQFSNSRSEMNVSTLELGDSALYLCASSLLVTENTEAFFGQGTRLTVV.

The chain employs TRBV6-1 and TRBJ1-5; no firm D call. V was clipped by 1 base and J by 4 bases, with 14 bases between them. Germline loops: CDR1 MNHNS, CDR2 SASEGT. The CDR3 is 16 amino acids. For the CDR3, the DNA is TGTGCCAGCAGTGAAGGTGTCGGCGGGAGGAATCAGCCCCAGCATTTT. It codes for CASSEGVGGRNQPQHF.

This rearrangement joins TRBV7-8 to TRBJ1-1; D is possibly TRBD1 (6 bases). Trimming pared 5 bases from V and 2 bases from J, leaving 21 bases between. The germline V gene has CDR1 SGHVS and CDR2 FQNEAQ. This CDR3 is built from 17 residues. The CDR3 nucleotides read TGTGCCAGCAGCGAACTGTGGGGGGCGGTAGGAAACACTGAAGCTTTCTTT. Encoded protein: CASSELWGAVGNTEAFF.

The rearrangement uses TRBV21-1 and TRBJ2-5; TRBD1 reflects the table's D call only, with no check against the DNA. The J call is in doubt because the DNA end fits TRBJ2-7 better. TRBV21-1 is a recognized pseudogene. The CDR3 is made up of 14 amino acids. For the CDR3, the DNA is TGTGCCAGCAGCACCCGGACAGGGACCTACGAGCAGTACTTC. Amino acids: CASSTRTGTYEQYF.

This chain uses TRBV28 with TRBJ2-7; no clear D. CDR1 and CDR2 from the germline V gene are MDHEN and SYDVKM. This CDR3 is built from 13 residues. Between the trimmed V and J ends, which lost 7 bases and 3 bases, there was a span of 13 bases. DNA for the CDR3: TGTGCCAGCACCTCATTACCTCGCTACGAGCAGTACTTC. It translates to CASTSLPRYEQYF.

V usage is TRBV15 and J usage is TRBJ1-2; D is ambiguous. This CDR3 has 16 residues. V was shortened by 0 bases and J by 4 bases, with 15 bases between the two germline ends. Germline V gives CDR1 LNHNV, CDR2 YYDKDF (reference sequence). The CDR3 nucleotides read TGTGCCACCAGCAGAGATCGAGGGCAGCCGCTCTATGGCTACACCTTC. This gives the protein CATSRDRGQPLYGYTF.